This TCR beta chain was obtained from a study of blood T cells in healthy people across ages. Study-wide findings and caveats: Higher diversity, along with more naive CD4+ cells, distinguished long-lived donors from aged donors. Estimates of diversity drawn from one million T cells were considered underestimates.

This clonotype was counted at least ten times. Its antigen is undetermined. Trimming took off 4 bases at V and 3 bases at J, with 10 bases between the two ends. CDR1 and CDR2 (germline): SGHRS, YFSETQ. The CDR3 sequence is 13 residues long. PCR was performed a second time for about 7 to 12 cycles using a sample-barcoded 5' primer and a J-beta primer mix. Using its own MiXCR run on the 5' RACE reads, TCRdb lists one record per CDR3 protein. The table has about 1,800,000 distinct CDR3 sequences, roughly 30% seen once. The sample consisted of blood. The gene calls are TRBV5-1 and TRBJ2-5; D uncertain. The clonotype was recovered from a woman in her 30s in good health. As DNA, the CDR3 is TGCGCCAGCAGCCGTGGGTGGGAAGAGACCCAGTACTTC. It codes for CASSRGWEETQYF.